These 21 T cell receptor beta chains were all obtained from the same sample, sequenced in a study of T cell repertoires in cytomegalovirus infection. TCRdb processed the reads anew with MiXCR; each CDR3 protein has one entry. The sample records 86,000 or so distinct CDR3 sequences, 24% being singletons. These receptors have no known antigen. The sequencing used CD8+ T cells from cultured PBMCs, collected from culture after CMV antigen stimulation. These receptors were obtained from a human donor in good health (CMV status not recorded). Some clones in this sample may be carry-over from other donors' samples.

The DNA for the CDR3 is TGCGCCAGCAGCTTGAAAGGACTAGCGGGGGCCACAGATACGCAGTATTTT. It is translated as CASSLKGLAGATDTQYF. The chain combines TRBV5-1 with TRBJ2-3, with 13 bases fitting TRBD2. Germline V CDR1 and CDR2: SGHRS, YFSETQ. Losses at the gene ends were 1 base for V and 2 bases for J; bases not matched to a gene: 4. The CDR3 covers 17 residues. The full variable domain, in which reference TRBV5-1 and TRBJ2-3 provide the parts outside the CDR3, is KAGVTQTPRYLIKTRGQQVTLSCSPISGHRSVSWYQQTPGQGLQFLFEYFSETQRNKGNFPGRFSGRQFSNSRSEMNVSTLELGDSALYLCASSLKGLAGATDTQYFGPGTRLTVL.

The sample holds a few counts of this clonotype. V is TRBV28 and J is TRBJ2-2, with TRBD2 matching over 8 bases. From germline, CDR1 is MDHEN and CDR2 SYDVKM. V was pared by 1 base and J by 8 bases, with 3 bases of the junction left unmatched. The CDR3 length is 14 residues. CDR3 sequence: CASSLYIAGGELFF. For the CDR3, the DNA is TGTGCCAGCAGTTTATACATAGCGGGGGGGGAGCTGTTTTTT.

This rearrangement joins TRBV5-5 to TRBJ2-2; 8 positions agree with TRBD1. Unmatched junction bases numbered 9, after V lost 4 bases and J lost 1 base. The CDR3 spans 17 residues. The germline gives CDR1 SGHKS, CDR2 YYEKEE (reference sequence). The CDR3 here is CASSQIRTGQNTGELFF. The CDR3 DNA follows: TGTGCCAGCAGCCAGATAAGGACAGGGCAGAACACCGGGGAGCTGTTTTTT. Variable domain in full (rest from reference TRBV5-5 and TRBJ2-2): DAGVTQSPTHLIKTRGQQVTLRCSPISGHKSVSWYQQVLGQGPQFIFQYYEKEERGRGNFPDRFSARQFPNYSSELNVNALLLGDSALYLCASSQIRTGQNTGELFFGEGSRLTVL.

This clonotype was seen at least ten times. The chain carries TRBV6-2 or TRBV6-3 and TRBJ1-5; D ambiguous. Trimming removed 2 bases from V and 2 bases from J, with 7 bases in between. The CDR3 is 14 residues long. The germline V gene has CDR1 MNHEY and CDR2 SVGEGT. CDR3 residues: CASSYLRGNQPQHF. In DNA, the CDR3 is TGTGCCAGCAGTTACCTACGGGGCAATCAGCCCCAGCATTTT.

This clonotype came up many times. The chain employs TRBV19 and TRBJ2-1; TRBD2 matches at 7 bases. In germline, CDR1 is LNHDA, CDR2 SQIVND (reference sequence). The CDR3 runs 15 residues. Germline trimming cut 7 bases from V and 5 bases from J; bases unmatched to any gene: 11. The chain's CDR3 is CASKTGGGSHNEQFF. The CDR3 nucleotides are TGTGCCAGTAAGACGGGCGGGGGTTCCCACAATGAGCAGTTCTTC.

The chain combines TRBV6-1 with TRBJ2-1; 11 bases fit TRBD2. The germline V gene has CDR1 MNHNS and CDR2 SASEGT. With 10 bases clipped from V and 4 bases from J, the junction kept 3 bases outside the gene matches. The CDR3 sequence is 13 residues long. The CDR3 nucleotides read TGTGCCACGGGACTAGCGGATTACAATGAGCAGTTCTTC. The encoded protein is CATGLADYNEQFF.

Here the CDR3 DNA reads TGTGCCAGCAGTTACGCGACTAGCGTGGTCCTCAATGAGCAGTTCTTC. Translated: CASSYATSVVLNEQFF. The chain is built from TRBV6-5 and TRBJ2-1; TRBD2 matches 8 bases. Losses at the gene ends were 2 bases for V and 6 bases for J; bases not matched to a gene: 9. From germline, CDR1 is MNHEY and CDR2 SVGAGI. The CDR3 extends over 16 amino acids.

This clonotype was detected ten times or more. The J gene is TRBJ2-1, the V gene TRBV7-6; 7 positions match TRBD2. The CDR3 is 19 residues long. V gave up 5 bases and J gave up 8 bases; unmatched junction bases: 24. The germline gives CDR1 SGHVS, CDR2 FNYEAQ. The CDR3 DNA is TGTGCCAGCAGCCACCTAGTGCGGGGAGGGCCCGGTCAAATTGATGAGCAGTTCTTC. This gives the protein CASSHLVRGGPGQIDEQFF. The variable domain in full, completed from reference TRBV7-6 and TRBJ2-1, reads GAGVSQSPRYKVTKRGQDVALRCDPISGHVSLYWYRQALGQGPEFLTYFNYEAQQDKSGLPNDRFSAERPEGSISTLTIQRTEQRDSAMYRCASSHLVRGGPGQIDEQFFGPGTRLTVL.

This chain joins TRBV11-3 and TRBJ2-4; TRBD2 agrees at 9 bases. Trimming at V came to 0 bases and at J to 1 base, leaving 4 bases not matched to a gene. Per the germline V gene, CDR1 is SGHNT and CDR2 is YENEEA. CDR3 length equals 17 residues. The CDR3, as DNA: TGTGCCAGCAGCTTAGATGCGGGGGGGACGGCCAAAAACATTCAGTACTTC. Its protein is CASSLDAGGTAKNIQYF.

This clonotype has only a few counts. The chain joins TRBV27 to TRBJ1-2; a possible D gene is TRBD1 (6 bases). The CDR3 is 17 residues long. V dropped 0 bases and J dropped 5 bases, with 19 bases sitting between them. Germline CDR1 and CDR2: MNHEY and SMNVEV (reference sequence). CDR3 sequence reads: CASSLSSPPTGRYGYTF. In DNA, the CDR3 is TGTGCCAGCAGTTTATCAAGCCCTCCCACAGGGAGATATGGCTACACCTTC.

This clonotype was recorded many times. The chain uses TRBV7-2 and TRBJ2-3, with D uncertain. Trimming cost V 0 bases and J 2 bases, with 12 bases left between them. The CDR3 runs 16 residues. Per the germline V gene, CDR1 is SGHTA and CDR2 is FQGNSA. The CDR3 sequence: CASSLASASYTDTQYF. The DNA of the CDR3 is TGTGCCAGCAGCTTAGCGAGCGCCTCGTACACAGATACGCAGTATTTT. The full variable domain, its missing parts supplied by reference TRBV7-2 and TRBJ2-3, is GAGVSQSPSNKVTEKGKDVELRCDPISGHTALYWYRQSLGQGLEFLIYFQGNSAPDKSGLPSDRFSAERTGGSVSTLTIQRTQQEDSAVYLCASSLASASYTDTQYFGPGTRLTVL.

Many counts were recorded for this clonotype. V and J are TRBV7-9 and TRBJ1-1; D not resolved. CDR1 is SEHNR, CDR2 FQNEAQ, per germline (reference sequence). The V gene lost 2 bases and the J gene lost 5 bases, with 6 bases spanning the gap. The length of the CDR3 is 12 residues. The CDR3 nucleotides are TGTGCCAGCAGCTTAAGTGGAACTGAAGCTTTCTTT. It yields the protein CASSLSGTEAFF.

Of note for this clonotype: One end of the junction fails to match germline, which may point to a read error. The chain is built from TRBV7-2 and TRBJ2-5, with D perhaps matching TRBD2 (6 bases). CDR3 length: 13 amino acids. Germline CDR1 is SGHTA and CDR2 is FQGNSA. The chain's CDR3 is CASSSTGGSGPFF. CDR3 in DNA: TGTGCCAGCAGCTCTACTGGGGGGTCAGGGCCGTTCTTC.

This chain joins TRBV28 and TRBJ2-2; 9 nucleotides align to TRBD1. Unmatched junction bases numbered 13, after V lost 3 bases and J lost 5 bases. CDR1 and CDR2 (germline): MDHEN, SYDVKM. The CDR3 extends over 18 amino acids. The CDR3 is CASSFPFQQGAHTGELFF. The CDR3 DNA sequence: TGTGCCAGCAGTTTCCCTTTTCAACAGGGGGCGCATACCGGGGAGCTGTTTTTT.

The chain employs TRBV6-5 and TRBJ1-5, with no clear D. This CDR3 is built from 14 residues. V was trimmed by 5 bases and J by 4 bases, leaving 12 bases between them. The germline V gene encodes CDR1 MNHEY and CDR2 SVGAGI. The CDR3 region has the DNA TGTGCCAGCAGTCCCGGCCCAGGTAATCAGCCCCAGCATTTT. It codes for CASSPGPGNQPQHF.

The V gene is TRBV10-3, the J gene TRBJ2-3; no clear D. V was pared by 7 bases and J by 0 bases, with 14 bases between. The germline V gene encodes CDR1 ENHRY and CDR2 SYGVKD. This CDR3 comprises 15 residues. CDR3: CAIKTSDPSTDTQYF. CDR3 coding DNA: TGTGCCATCAAGACTTCAGACCCTAGCACAGATACGCAGTATTTT.

At least ten counts were recorded for this clonotype. The chain carries TRBV7-2 and TRBJ1-6, with D unresolved. V lost 3 bases, J lost 11 bases, and 8 bases lay in between. There are 12 residues in the CDR3. The germline gives CDR1 SGHTA, CDR2 FQGNSA. The CDR3 nucleotides read TGTGCCAGCAGCTTGGAGGATCCACCCCTCCACTTT. Protein product: CASSLEDPPLHF.

Here the CDR3 reads CAWSVLLSDKRGEQYF. The CDR3 DNA sequence: TGTGCCTGGAGTGTTCTCCTTTCGGACAAAAGGGGCGAGCAGTACTTC. V is TRBV30 and J is TRBJ2-7, with TRBD1 as a possible D gene (5 bases). The length of the CDR3 is 16 residues. The germline V gene has CDR1 GTSNPN and CDR2 SVGIG (reference sequence). V shed 0 bases and J shed 6 bases, with 21 bases lying between them.

The V gene is TRBV6-5, the J gene TRBJ1-6; D unclear. Trimming stripped 0 bases from V and 7 bases from J, with 4 bases between. In germline, CDR1 is MNHEY, CDR2 SVGAGI. This CDR3 region has 13 residues. The CDR3 sequence is CASSYSANSPLHF. The CDR3 nucleotides are TGTGCCAGCAGTTACTCCGCGAATTCACCCCTCCACTTT.

The table lists this clonotype with a few counts. V and J are TRBV6-2 or TRBV6-3 and TRBJ1-5, with D unclear. There are 12 residues in the CDR3. Germline-derived CDR1 and CDR2 are MNHEY and SVGEGT. Between the trimmed V and J ends, which lost 6 bases and 9 bases, there was a span of 12 bases. This CDR3 is CASSPDTRPQHF. CDR3 in DNA: TGTGCCAGCAGCCCTGACACCCGGCCCCAGCATTTT.

This chain connects TRBV29-1 to TRBJ2-4; D might be TRBD1 (6 bases). V was trimmed by 3 bases and J by 1 base, leaving 10 bases between them. Germline-derived CDR1 and CDR2 are SQVTM and ANQGSEA. The CDR3 has 14 amino acids. The CDR3 spells CSVEAGVAKNIQYF. The CDR3 coding sequence is TGCAGCGTTGAGGCAGGGGTGGCCAAAAACATTCAGTACTTC.